The 14 T cell receptor beta chains below all came from one sample that was sequenced in a study of T cells expressing NK-cell markers. Reanalyzing the 5' RACE reads, TCRdb keeps one entry per CDR3 protein, without DNA. Here the sample table reports 150,000 to 170,000 distinct CDR3 sequences. Specimen: blood T cells: a sorted CD56 or NKG2C T cell subset, CD4+ or CD8+ T cells, or bulk PBMC T cells (not recorded which). All receptors come from a woman aged 45-59 years in good health.

This chain joins TRBV12-3 or TRBV12-4 and TRBJ2-1; TCRdb's D gene call, TRBD2, goes unchecked for lack of DNA. The length of the CDR3 is 15 residues. CDR3 loop: CASSDADSGDNEQFF.

Here the CDR3 reads CASTSGSGSGELFF. The chain combines TRBV6-6 with TRBJ2-2; TCRdb reports TRBD2, a call that lacks DNA to check it against. Looked up from germline, CDR1 is MNHNY and CDR2 is SVGAGI (reference sequence). The CDR3 is 14 amino acids.

This chain links TRBV5-4 with TRBJ2-4; TCRdb gives TRBD1 as the D gene, but with no DNA this cannot be confirmed. There are 12 residues in the CDR3. Germline-derived CDR1 and CDR2 are SGHNT and YYREEE (reference sequence). The CDR3 spells CASSFDRGIQYF.

This chain joins TRBV11-2 and TRBJ2-1. Germline V gene lookup returns CDR1 SGHAT and CDR2 FQNNGV. This CDR3 comprises 11 residues. CDR3 sequence: CASSERYEQFF.

This CDR3 reads CASSPWREAGELFF. The chain links TRBV4-1 to TRBJ2-2; TCRdb's D call, TRBD2, is unchecked because there is no DNA. CDR1 and CDR2 from the germline V gene are MGHRA and YSYEKL. This CDR3 has 14 residues.

The chain has TRBV19 and TRBJ1-1; the TCRdb call, TRBD1, lacks DNA for checking. The CDR3 has 15 amino acids. Germline loops: CDR1 LNHDA, CDR2 SQIVND (reference sequence). The CDR3 is CASSISGQRRTEAFF.

The rearrangement joins TRBV2 to TRBJ2-5; TCRdb lists TRBD1, though no DNA is available to test this call. There are 14 residues in the CDR3. The germline V gene encodes CDR1 SNHLY and CDR2 FYNNEI. The CDR3: CASSEGTGQETQYF.

The chain combines TRBV7-6 with TRBJ2-7. This CDR3 has 14 residues. CDR1 and CDR2 (germline): SGHVS, FNYEAQ. CDR3 amino acids: CASSPYRGSYEQYF.

The rearrangement uses TRBV5-1 and TRBJ1-2. CDR3 size: 14 residues. Looked up from germline, CDR1 is SGHRS and CDR2 is YFSETQ. The CDR3 is CASSLEQGPYGYTF.

The J gene is TRBJ2-1, the V gene TRBV9. The germline gives CDR1 SGDLS, CDR2 YYNGEE. CDR3 length: 11 residues. CDR3 amino acids: CASSLDQEQFF.

V is TRBV7-8 and J is TRBJ1-2; TCRdb's D call of TRBD1 is untestable without DNA. CDR3 length: 14 amino acids. The V gene's germline CDR1 is SGHVS and CDR2 FQNEAQ. The CDR3 protein is CASSFRTGDMGYTF.

The chain couples TRBV12-5 to TRBJ2-3; TCRdb's D call, TRBD2, is unchecked because there is no DNA. This CDR3 spans 13 amino acids. In germline, CDR1 is LGHNT, CDR2 FRNRAP. CDR3 in amino acids: CASREGAKDTQYF.

The chain recombines TRBV4-1 with TRBJ2-3. CDR1 MGHRA and CDR2 YSYEKL come from the germline V gene. The CDR3 runs 16 residues. The CDR3 protein is CASSQDIGRGTDTQYF.

The rearrangement uses TRBV16 and TRBJ2-7. This CDR3 spans 15 amino acids. Germline V CDR1 and CDR2: KGHSY, FQNENV. CDR3 amino acids: CASSPSFGGYGEQYF.